The text below deals with one T cell receptor (beta chain). Its antigen is unknown. No per-base quality is available; no much larger clone lies one base away. At the junction V is shortened by 3 bases and J by 2 bases, with 8 bases in between. The CDR3, cysteine through phenylalanine, is 13 amino acids long. The DNA shown is the 39-base CDR3, in frame from base 1. Library construction relied on PCR. The listed sequencing device is Illumina HiSeq 2500. To normalize quantification of the TCRbeta repertoire, the TCR libraries were built with molecular barcoding that relied on unique molecular identifiers. The public sequencing data were trimmed at Q25 with fastp and processed into clonotypes with MiXCR by TCRdb, which kept only in-frame beta chains. One record per CDR3 amino acid sequence lists the most common genes and DNA. The sample table lists about 590,000 distinct CDR3 sequences, 10% to 15% of them with a count of one. The leading ten clones occupy over 2% of the sample.

The sample is drawn from a study of T-cell reconstitution after alpha-beta-depleted transplantation in children (TCRdb year 2016). For context, the study as a whole: Using TCR repertoire profiling, the study quantitatively followed how T-cell immune reconstitution unfolded in children after TCRalphabeta/CD19-depleted allogeneic hematopoietic cell transplantation.

The treatment or condition label, read with the paper, signifies: allogeneic hematopoietic cell transplantation with graft depleted of TCRalphabeta T cells and CD19 B cells. TCRalphabeta/CD19-depleted allogeneic hematopoietic cell grafts were given to the transplant recipients, all of whom were children. The paper's findings and limits, for the study overall: In some patients, high TCRbeta diversity at day 60 was attributed to recipient T cells and intrathymic progenitors that had survived conditioning. Hyperexpanded clone frequencies declined over subsequent months; after one year, T-cell counts and TCRbeta diversity were mostly attributed to newly produced T cells. The apparently early recovery of alphabetaT-cell counts about two months after transplant reportedly depended on only several hundred rapidly expanded clones that came from non-depleted graft cells.

The chain uses TRBV12-3 or TRBV12-4 and TRBJ2-7; no D gene can be assigned with confidence. The sample consisted of PBMCs, mostly from graft donor cells, taken 360 days after TCRalphabeta/CD19-depleted stem cell transplant. The sequence derives from a male patient under 18 who had a stem cell transplant for acute myeloid leukemia, so the T cells may come from the graft donor. The CDR3 protein: CASSFKAPYEQYF. DNA sequence: TGTGCCAGCAGTTTTAAGGCCCCCTACGAGCAGTACTTC.